Below are 16 T cell receptor beta chains sequenced from a single sample in a study of shared clonotypes between healthy human individuals. The assay was immunoSEQ multiplex PCR, and TCRdb's table has in-frame clones only and misses some. The repertoire includes fewer than 700,000 clones, 90% to 95% of them detected once, and about 0.11% sits in the top ten. CD45RO-negative cells were positively selected for CCR7, leaving out terminally differentiated effector memory CD45RA+ cells. Sequenced sample: naive CD8+ T cells sorted from blood. The receptors were gathered from a woman in her twenties or thirties in good health.

This clone occurred once. The chain carries TRBV9 and TRBJ2-2, with D perhaps matching TRBD2 (6 bases). The CDR3 sequence is 18 residues long. The germline V and J ends were trimmed by 4 bases and 1 base, with 20 bases remaining between them. Germline values: CDR1 SGDLS, CDR2 YYNGEE. CDR3 nucleotides: TGTGCCAGCAGCACAAACATTAACGGGGGACTGAACACCGGGGAGCTGTTTTTT. Protein product: CASSTNINGGLNTGELFF.

The chain combines TRBV7-8 with TRBJ2-2; the match to TRBD2 covers 13 bases. The CDR3 spans 17 residues. CDR1 and CDR2 (germline): SGHVS, FQNEAQ. The J segment lost 1 base and the V segment lost 4 bases, leaving 3 bases of the junction unmatched. As DNA, the CDR3 is TGTGCCAGCAGCTCGACTAGCGGGAGGTGGAACACCGGGGAGCTGTTTTTT. The encoded protein is CASSSTSGRWNTGELFF. Looking up the rest from reference TRBV7-8 and TRBJ2-2 gives the full variable domain: GAGVSQSPRYKVAKRGQDVALRCDPISGHVSLFWYQQALGQGPEFLTYFQNEAQLDKSGLPSDRFFAERPEGSVSTLKIQRTQQEDSAVYLCASSSTSGRWNTGELFFGEGSRLTVL.

In nucleotides, the CDR3 is TGTGCCAGCATCGAGACTCATTTGGTCACCGGGGAGCTGTTTTTT. Translation: CASIETHLVTGELFF. The J gene is TRBJ2-2, the V gene TRBV6-5, with unresolved D. Trimming shortened V by 7 bases and J by 4 bases, and 16 bases separated the two germline ends. CDR1 is MNHEY, CDR2 SVGAGI, per germline. The CDR3 loop spans 15 amino acids.

The chain recombines TRBV10-3 with TRBJ2-7, with D possibly matching TRBD1 (6 bases). V was cut by 3 bases and J by 5 bases, with 11 bases left in between. CDR3 length: 13 residues. Germline loops: CDR1 ENHRY, CDR2 SYGVKD. The DNA of the CDR3 is TGTGCCATCAGTGAACCGGACAGCCACGAGCAGTACTTC. This sequence encodes CAISEPDSHEQYF.

This clone was observed a single time. The V call is TRBV6-5, the J call TRBJ2-7; D perhaps matches TRBD1 (6 bases). V was cut by 4 bases and J by 6 bases, with 10 bases left in between. The CDR3 runs to 12 residues. CDR1 and CDR2 from the germline V gene are MNHEY and SVGAGI. The CDR3 DNA reads TGTGCCAGCAGTTCACAGGGAACCGAGCAGTACTTC. Protein: CASSSQGTEQYF.

The rearrangement uses TRBV28 and TRBJ1-5; 7 nucleotides agree with TRBD1. Unmatched junction bases numbered 9, after V lost 6 bases and J lost 7 bases. This CDR3 has 14 residues. The germline gives CDR1 MDHEN, CDR2 SYDVKM. CDR3 nucleotide sequence: TGTGCCAGCAGATACTTGACAGGGATCCAGCCCCAGCATTTT. This encodes CASRYLTGIQPQHF.

This chain connects TRBV28 to TRBJ2-3; D is tentatively TRBD1 or TRBD2 (5 bases each). This CDR3 comprises 15 residues. CDR1 and CDR2 from the germline V gene are MDHEN and SYDVKM. V was pared by 5 bases and J by 0 bases, with 12 bases between. The DNA for the CDR3 is TGTGCCAGCAGTCCCGGGGCCCAGAGCACAGATACGCAGTATTTT. It translates to CASSPGAQSTDTQYF.

V gene TRBV6-8 combines with J gene TRBJ1-5; unclear D gene. Looked up from germline, CDR1 is MNHGY and CDR2 is SAAAGT. This CDR3 region has 14 residues. Trimming pared 8 bases from V and 4 bases from J, leaving 15 bases between. CDR3 in amino acids: CASALRTTNQPQHF. The CDR3 DNA reads TGTGCCAGCGCATTAAGAACCACTAATCAGCCCCAGCATTTT.

The chain combines TRBV5-4 with TRBJ1-1; D is uncertain. Trimming removed 2 bases from V and 3 bases from J, with 5 bases in between. Germline V lookup: CDR1 SGHNT, CDR2 YYREEE (reference sequence). This CDR3 comprises 12 residues. CDR3 loop: CASSFLDTEAFF. The CDR3 coding sequence is TGTGCCAGCAGCTTTTTGGACACTGAAGCTTTCTTT.

The J gene is TRBJ1-4, the V gene TRBV28; D is unresolved. This CDR3 comprises 12 residues. Deletions cut 2 bases from V and 6 bases from J, with 4 bases between. Per germline, CDR1 MDHEN and CDR2 SYDVKM. CDR3 in DNA: TGTGCCAGCAGTTTAGCCGATGAAAAACTGTTTTTT. Translated: CASSLADEKLFF.

The rearrangement links TRBV5-6 to TRBJ1-1; TRBD1 is a possible D gene (5 bases). The CDR3 spans 15 residues. Germline lookup yields CDR1 SGHDT and CDR2 YYEEEE. Trimming pared 3 bases from V and 8 bases from J, leaving 20 bases between. CDR3 in DNA: TGTGCCAGCAGCTCACCCATGGGGCTGACAGAGGAAGCTTTCTTT. Encoded protein: CASSSPMGLTEEAFF.

The rearrangement joins TRBV7-2 to TRBJ1-4; D might be TRBD1 (5 bases). The germline CDR1 and CDR2 sequences are SGHTA and FQGNSA. The CDR3 consists of 16 residues. V shed 6 bases and J shed 8 bases, with 22 bases lying between them. The CDR3 here is CASSAPPGQGTEKLFF. The DNA for the CDR3 is TGTGCCAGCAGTGCCCCCCCGGGCCAAGGGACCGAAAAACTGTTTTTT.

The chain has TRBV6-1 and TRBJ2-1, with a tentative D call TRBD2 (6 bases). CDR1 is MNHNS, CDR2 SASEGT, per germline. CDR3 length equals 14 residues. The germline V and J ends were trimmed by 2 bases and 6 bases, with 11 bases remaining between them. Written as DNA, the CDR3 is TGTGCCAGCAGTGAATGGGTAGCGGTCAATGAGCAGTTCTTC. Translated, it gives CASSEWVAVNEQFF.

This clone has just a few counts. This sample also contains other DNA sequences that code for the same CDR3. The CDR3 protein is CASSIPREGTGELFF. The CDR3 nucleotides read TGTGCCAGTAGTATCCCCAGGGAGGGGACCGGGGAGCTGTTTTTT. The chain combines TRBV19 with TRBJ2-2; 7 positions match TRBD2. Trimming took 3 bases from V and 5 from J; bases not matched to a gene: 6. From germline, CDR1 is LNHDA and CDR2 SQIVND (reference sequence). This CDR3 has 15 amino acids.

The chain has TRBV27 and TRBJ1-2, with D uncertain. Germline assignment: CDR1 MNHEY and CDR2 SMNVEV (reference sequence). This CDR3 has 11 amino acids. V lost 6 bases and J lost 5, with 7 bases in between. This CDR3 reads CASRADYGYTF. The DNA of the CDR3 is TGTGCCAGCAGGGCGGATTATGGCTACACCTTC.

This chain connects TRBV30 to TRBJ1-5, with TRBD1 identical over 12 bases. With V trimmed by 1 base and J by 6 bases, 1 base remained unmatched. Germline CDR1 is GTSNPN and CDR2 is SVGIG (reference sequence). The length of the CDR3 is 14 residues. The DNA for the CDR3 is TGTGCCTGGAGTGGGGGACAGGGGGCTCAGCCCCAGCATTTT. It is translated as CAWSGGQGAQPQHF.